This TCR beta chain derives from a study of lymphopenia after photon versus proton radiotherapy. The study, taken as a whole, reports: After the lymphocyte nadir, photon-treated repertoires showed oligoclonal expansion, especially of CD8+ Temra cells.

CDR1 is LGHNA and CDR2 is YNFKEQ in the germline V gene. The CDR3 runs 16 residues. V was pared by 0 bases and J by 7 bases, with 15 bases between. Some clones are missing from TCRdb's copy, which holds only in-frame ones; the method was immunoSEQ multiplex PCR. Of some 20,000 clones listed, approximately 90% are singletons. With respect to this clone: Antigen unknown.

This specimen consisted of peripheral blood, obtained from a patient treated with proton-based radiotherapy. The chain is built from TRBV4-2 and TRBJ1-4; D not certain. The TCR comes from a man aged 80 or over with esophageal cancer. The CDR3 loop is CASSQDHIRVREKLFF. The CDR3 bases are TGTGCCAGCAGCCAAGATCATATTAGGGTCCGTGAAAAACTGTTTTTT.